There are a few counts of the clone carrying this TCR beta chain. The sample originates from a study of CD8 T cells in ankylosing spondylitis. TCRdb re-called the 5' RACE reads through MiXCR, storing one row per CDR3 protein. The profile shows 120,000 to 150,000 distinct CDR3 sequences, 7% to 10% of them singletons. The sequence was collected from a male donor with ankylosing spondylitis. The sample comprised synovial fluid, either unsorted or a sorted T cell fraction (not recorded which).

For the CDR3, the DNA is TGTGCCAGCAGCTCGTACAGGGGTGAAGGCTATGGCTACACCTTC. It yields the protein CASSSYRGEGYGYTF. V gene TRBV7-2 combines with J gene TRBJ1-2; TRBD1 aligns across 7 bases. J lost 4 bases, V lost 4 bases, and 9 bases had no gene match. This CDR3 has 15 residues. Germline V gene data show CDR1 as SGHTA and CDR2 as FQGNSA.